In this sample, the clone carrying this T cell receptor (beta chain) turned up many times. TCR alpha and beta CDR3 regions were amplified from RNA using iRepertoire nested multiplex PCR. TCRdb reprocessed the multiplex PCR reads via MiXCR and lists one record per CDR3 protein. The table has about 89,000 distinct CDR3 sequences, about 23% seen once; the top ten hold 6.7%. This sample is drawn from a study of glioma-infiltrating T cells. CDR3 length: 11 residues. Trimming pared 1 base from V and 8 bases from J, leaving 5 bases between. Germline CDR1 is MNHEY and CDR2 is SVGAGI. J is TRBJ1-1 and V is TRBV6-5; D is unclear. The specimen sequenced was glioma tissue, nonneoplastic brain tissue, or PBMCs (not recorded which). This clonotype originated in a human donor with low-grade glioma or glioblastoma, undergoing nonglioma brain surgery, or in good health (not recorded which). CDR3 amino acids: CASSYLGEAFF. The CDR3 region has the DNA TGTGCCAGCAGTTACTTGGGGGAAGCTTTCTTT.